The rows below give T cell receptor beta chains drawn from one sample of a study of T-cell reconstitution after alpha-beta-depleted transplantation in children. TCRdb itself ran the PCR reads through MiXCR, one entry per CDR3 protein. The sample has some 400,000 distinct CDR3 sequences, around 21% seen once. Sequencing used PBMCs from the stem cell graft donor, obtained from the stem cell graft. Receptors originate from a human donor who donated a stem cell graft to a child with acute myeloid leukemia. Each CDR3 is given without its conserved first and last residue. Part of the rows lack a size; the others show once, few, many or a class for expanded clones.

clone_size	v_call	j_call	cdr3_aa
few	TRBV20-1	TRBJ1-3	SARDEGTGAGNTIY
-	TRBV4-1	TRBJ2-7	ASSQVLAGGPSWEQY
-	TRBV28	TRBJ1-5	ASSWARGSHNQPQH
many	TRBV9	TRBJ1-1	ASSSQYQNTEAF
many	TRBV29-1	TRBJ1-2	SAQGGEGYT
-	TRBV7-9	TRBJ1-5	ASSPGSAQGYQPQH
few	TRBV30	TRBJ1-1	AWSEFSDTEAF
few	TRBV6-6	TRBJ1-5	ASNFSNQPQH
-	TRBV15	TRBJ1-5	ATSREKGGQPQH
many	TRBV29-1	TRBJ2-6	SVGRASGANVLT
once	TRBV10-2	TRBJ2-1	ASSEEEAGHYNEQF
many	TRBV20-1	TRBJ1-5	SARRQGDNQPQH
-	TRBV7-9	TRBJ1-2	ASSPHRGGYT
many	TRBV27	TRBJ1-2	ASSPPLGGGYT
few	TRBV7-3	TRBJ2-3	ASSRLAGSTDTQY
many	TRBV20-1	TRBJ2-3	SARKDTQY
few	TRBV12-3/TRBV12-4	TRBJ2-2	ASKTSGSSGELF
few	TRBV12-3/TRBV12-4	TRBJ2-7	ASSLASGRAKFYEQY
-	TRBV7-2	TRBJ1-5	ASSLMGQGGNQPQH
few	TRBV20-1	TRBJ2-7	SARTSGSVDEQY
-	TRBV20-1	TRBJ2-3	SAAGTSGRSTYTDTQY
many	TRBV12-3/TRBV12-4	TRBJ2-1	ASSPRLAGPSYNEQF
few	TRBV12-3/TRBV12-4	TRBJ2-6	ASRPGGNGANVLT
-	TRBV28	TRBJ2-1	ASRSLLAENYNEQF
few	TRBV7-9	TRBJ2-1	ASSLGGEPYNEQF
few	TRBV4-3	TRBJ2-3	ASSQEVRGSGADTQY
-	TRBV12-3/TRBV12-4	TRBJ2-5	ASRRGLAGETQY
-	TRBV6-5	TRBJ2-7	ASSYFDSDSRAYEQY
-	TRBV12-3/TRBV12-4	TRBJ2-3	ASSLRGTGVADTQY
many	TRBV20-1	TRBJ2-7	SARAWEGSYEQY
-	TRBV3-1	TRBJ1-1	ASSHGTPNTEAF
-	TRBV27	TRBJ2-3	ASSQTGRADTQY
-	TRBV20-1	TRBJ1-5	SATQGGAQPQH
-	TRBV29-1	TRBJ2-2	SLGGAGSSGELF
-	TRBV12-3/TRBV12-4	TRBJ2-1	ATRTSGYNEQF
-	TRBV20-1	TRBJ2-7	SASSDGDLEQY
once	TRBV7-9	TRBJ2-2	ASSRPTSGNTGELF
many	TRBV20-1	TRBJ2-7	SARDLAGGPLEQY
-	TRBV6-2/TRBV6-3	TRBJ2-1	ASSWPGTYNEQF
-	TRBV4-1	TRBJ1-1	ASSPFTEEVNTEAF
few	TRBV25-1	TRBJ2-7	ASSEIVGEQY
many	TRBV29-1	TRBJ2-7	SVVFRDRDEQY
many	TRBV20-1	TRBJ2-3	SARPASGNGDTQY
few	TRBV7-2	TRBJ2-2	ASSLAVARELF
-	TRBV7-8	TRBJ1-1	ASSSRDRGYTEAF
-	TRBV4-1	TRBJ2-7	ASSQDIRGCIYEQY
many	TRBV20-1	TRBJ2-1	SANSGRAYNEQF
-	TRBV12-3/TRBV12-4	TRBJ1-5	ASSKAVANQPQH
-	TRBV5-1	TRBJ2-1	ASSLDGSTYNEQF
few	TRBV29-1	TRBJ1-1	SVTGTENTEAF
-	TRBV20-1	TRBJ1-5	SASRPGDSNQPQH
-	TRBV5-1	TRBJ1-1	ASSLQVGTEAF
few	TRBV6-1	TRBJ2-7	ASSRKREGPRKQY